The TCR beta chain described here comes from a study of CD8+ T cells in alopecia areata. General study points: Clonality was higher in lesional than normal scalp, especially in alopecia totalis/universalis.

The CDR3 extends over 12 amino acids. Germline lookup yields CDR1 SEHNR and CDR2 FQNEAQ (reference sequence). Trimming stripped 1 base from V and 6 bases from J, with 7 bases between. Isolated RNA was reverse transcribed into cDNA used as the sequencing template. The repertoire was sequenced with immunoSEQ multiplex PCR; TCRdb's copy has only in-frame clones and lacks some. The sample holds about 130,000 clones, 58% seen once. CD4+ and CD8+ T cells were sorted from PBMCs. The sample holds a few counts of this clone. Antigen specificity is unknown. The input for sequencing was CD4+ T cells sorted from blood, taken at week 0. The TCR originated in a human donor with alopecia areata. The V gene is TRBV7-9, the J gene TRBJ2-7; D is ambiguous. This chain's CDR3 is CASSLVQIEQYF. CDR3 nucleotides: TGTGCCAGCAGCTTAGTCCAAATCGAGCAGTACTTC. The full variable domain, its missing parts supplied by reference TRBV7-9 and TRBJ2-7, is DTGVSQNPRHKITKRGQNVTFRCDPISEHNRLYWYRQTLGQGPEFLTYFQNEAQLEKSRLLSDRFSAERPKGSFSTLEIQRTEQGDSAMYLCASSLVQIEQYFGPGTRLTVT.